Shown below are 2 T cell receptor beta chains from a single sample sequenced in a study of patients and donors after allogeneic stem cell transplantation. Each CDR3 protein gets one entry after TCRdb re-called the RT-PCR reads with MiXCR. Here the sample spans some 92,000 distinct CDR3 sequences, roughly 48% being singletons. Sequencing was carried out using blood, either unsorted or a sorted T cell fraction (not recorded which). These receptors all stem from a human donor who was either an allogeneic HSCT recipient or a stem cell or donor lymphocyte infusion donor (not recorded which). It is not recorded whose cells these are; they may come from a transplant donor.

The chain recombines TRBV6-2 or TRBV6-3 with TRBJ1-5; D remains unclear. Germline CDR1 MNHEY, CDR2 SVGEGT. With 5 bases removed from V and 5 bases from J, the gap between germline ends came to 13 bases. This CDR3 is built from 14 residues. CDR3 sequence (DNA): TGTGCCAGCAGTCCCGTGGCAGGCGATCAGCCCCAGCATTTT. Translating gives CASSPVAGDQPQHF.

This clonotype was seen more than once but under ten times. The chain couples TRBV10-3 to TRBJ1-5; the match to TRBD1 covers 7 bases. CDR3 length: 17 residues. Trimming cost V 0 bases and J 5 bases; bases outside gene matches: 10. CDR1 ENHRY and CDR2 SYGVKD come from the germline V gene. CDR3 in amino acids: CAISESIGGQPYQPQHF. Written as DNA, the CDR3 is TGTGCCATCAGTGAGTCGATAGGGGGACAGCCGTATCAGCCCCAGCATTTT.